This record looks at one T cell receptor (beta chain) sequence and its context. The antigen is unknown. The data derive from a study of T-cell reconstitution after alpha-beta-depleted transplantation in children. This CDR3 is 14 amino acids long. Germline V gene data show CDR1 as SQVTM and CDR2 as ANQGSEA. Deletions cut 5 bases from V and 2 bases from J, with 14 bases between. Findings and limits, study-wide: It was reported that alpha-beta T cells came from several hundred expanded graft clones (about two months after transplant).

Unique molecular identifiers were used to barcode this TCRbeta library. TCRdb re-called the PCR reads with MiXCR, one entry per CDR3 protein. The sample yields a few hundred thousand distinct CDR3 sequences, 27% seen once. This receptor was obtained from a boy under two years old with Wiskott-Aldrich syndrome, due to receive a stem cell transplant. This sample comprised PBMCs, obtained before TCRalphabeta/CD19-depleted stem cell transplant. This chain joins TRBV29-1 and TRBJ2-3, with a tentative D call TRBD2 (6 bases). CDR3 residues: CSVTGVQATDTQYF. The DNA for the CDR3 is TGCAGCGTTACGGGGGTACAAGCCACAGATACGCAGTATTTT.